This T cell receptor (beta chain) comes out of a study of identical twins. Study observations and caveats: The presence of invariant MAIT and iNKT cells could partly confound analyses of zero-insertion sequences. Conclusions came from cross-sectional statistical analysis, not from following the same donors. Twins showed weaker excess sharing in their beta out-of-frame sequences.

Using its own MiXCR run on the 5' RACE reads, TCRdb lists one record per CDR3 protein. The sample lists 400,000 to 500,000 distinct CDR3 sequences, roughly an eighth seen once, with more than 0.8% in the top ten. The V gene end was trimmed by 3 bases and the J gene end by 5 bases; junction bases not matched to a gene: 11. Germline CDR1 and CDR2: SGHTA and FQGNSA. The CDR3 is made up of 16 amino acids. Points on this clonotype: The antigen remains undetermined.

A further study also used this sample, focusing on yellow fever vaccine responses in identical twins.

The material sequenced was CD4+ T cells sorted from blood. This clonotype originated in a woman aged 18-30 years in good health. V is TRBV7-2 and J is TRBJ1-2; 8 nucleotides agree with TRBD1. CDR3 sequence: CASSFWARQGFYGYTF. CDR3 nucleotide sequence: TGTGCCAGCAGCTTTTGGGCCCGACAGGGGTTTTATGGCTACACCTTC.